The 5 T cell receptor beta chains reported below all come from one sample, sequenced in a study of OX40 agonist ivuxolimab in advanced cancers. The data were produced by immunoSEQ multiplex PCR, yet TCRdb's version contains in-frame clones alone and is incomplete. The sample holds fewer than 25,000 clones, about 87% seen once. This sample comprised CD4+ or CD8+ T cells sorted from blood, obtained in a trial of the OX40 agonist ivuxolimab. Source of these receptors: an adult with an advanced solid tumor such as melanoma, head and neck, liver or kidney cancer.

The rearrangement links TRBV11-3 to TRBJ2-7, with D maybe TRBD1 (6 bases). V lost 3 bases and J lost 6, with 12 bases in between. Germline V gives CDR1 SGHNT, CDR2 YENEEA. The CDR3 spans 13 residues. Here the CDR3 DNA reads TGTGCCAGCAGCTTTGCAGGGGAAGGCGAGCAGTACTTC. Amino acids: CASSFAGEGEQYF.

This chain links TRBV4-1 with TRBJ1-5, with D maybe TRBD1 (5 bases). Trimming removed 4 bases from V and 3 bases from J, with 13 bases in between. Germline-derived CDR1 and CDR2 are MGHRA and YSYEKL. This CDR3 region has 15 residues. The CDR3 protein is CASSLSTGPNQPQHF. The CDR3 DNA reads TGCGCCAGCAGCCTGAGTACGGGGCCCAATCAGCCCCAGCATTTT.

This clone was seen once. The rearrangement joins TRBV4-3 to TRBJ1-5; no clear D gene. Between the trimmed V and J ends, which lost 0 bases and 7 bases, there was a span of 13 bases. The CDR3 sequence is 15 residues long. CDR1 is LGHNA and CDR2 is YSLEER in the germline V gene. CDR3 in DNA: TGCGCCAGCAGCCAAGAGCCCGAGGGTTACCAGCCCCAGCATTTT. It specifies CASSQEPEGYQPQHF.

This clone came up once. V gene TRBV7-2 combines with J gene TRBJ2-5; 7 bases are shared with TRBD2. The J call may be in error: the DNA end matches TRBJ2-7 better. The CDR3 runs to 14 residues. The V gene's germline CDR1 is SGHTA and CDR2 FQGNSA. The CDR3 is CASSFAGAGYEQYF. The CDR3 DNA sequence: TGTGCCAGCAGCTTCGCGGGAGCAGGGTACGAGCAGTACTTC.

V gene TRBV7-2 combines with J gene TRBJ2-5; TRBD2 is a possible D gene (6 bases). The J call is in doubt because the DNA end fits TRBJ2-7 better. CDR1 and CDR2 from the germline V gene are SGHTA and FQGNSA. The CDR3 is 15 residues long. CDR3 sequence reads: CASSLGGGGAYEQYF. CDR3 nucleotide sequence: TGTGCCAGCAGCTTAGGTGGAGGAGGGGCCTACGAGCAGTACTTC.